This entry lists 30 T cell receptor beta chains sequenced from one sample in a study of blood T cell repertoires in COVID-19. The table came from immunoSEQ multiplex PCR; TCRdb's copy has only in-frame clones and leaves some out. The sample lists about 150,000 clones, about 80% occurring once. Sample: PBMCs or T cells enriched from blood (not recorded which). Every receptor here comes from a man over 45 who had recovered from COVID-19.

The gene calls are TRBV3-1 (or the pseudogene TRBV3-2) and TRBJ1-2; TRBD1 matches at 7 bases. The CDR3 covers 15 residues. CDR1 is LGHDT, CDR2 YNNKEL, per germline (reference sequence). V shed 0 bases and J 7 bases; nucleotides not matched to a gene: 8. The CDR3 loop is CASSQEGPTGVGYTF. The CDR3, as DNA: TGTGCCAGCAGCCAAGAAGGACCCACAGGGGTTGGCTACACCTTC.

The CDR3 region has the DNA TGTGCCAGTAGTGTAACTAGCGGGGGAACAGATACGCAGTATTTT. Amino acids: CASSVTSGGTDTQYF. The chain has TRBV19 and TRBJ2-3; 11 bases align to TRBD2. Trimming cost V 5 bases and J 3 bases; bases outside gene matches: 4. Per the germline V gene, CDR1 is LNHDA and CDR2 is SQIVND (reference sequence). This CDR3 is 15 amino acids long.

The chain uses TRBV30 and TRBJ2-6, with D maybe TRBD2 (6 bases). Germline V gene sequence: CDR1 GTSNPN, CDR2 SVGIG (reference sequence). The germline V and J ends were trimmed by 0 bases and 0 bases, with 9 bases remaining between them. The CDR3 extends over 16 amino acids. The CDR3 region is CAWSVLGGSGANVLTF. The CDR3 DNA sequence: TGTGCCTGGAGTGTACTGGGGGGCTCTGGGGCCAACGTCCTGACTTTC.

This chain connects TRBV24-1 to TRBJ2-5; TRBD2 agrees at 11 bases. V shed 1 base, J shed 5 bases, and the junction held 2 bases outside the gene matches. Germline CDR1 and CDR2: KGHDR and SFDVKD. This CDR3 contains 15 residues. The DNA for the CDR3 is TGTGCCACCAGTGATTTTACTAGCGGGGGTGAGACCCAGTACTTC. Encoded protein: CATSDFTSGGETQYF.

The rearrangement links TRBV4-3 to TRBJ1-1, with D perhaps matching TRBD1 (5 bases). CDR3 size: 15 residues. V dropped 4 bases and J dropped 2 bases, with 14 bases sitting between them. Germline V lookup: CDR1 LGHNA, CDR2 YSLEER. CDR3 in DNA: TGCGCCAGCAGCCTAAAGCCACAGGATAACACTGAAGCTTTCTTT. Translation gives CASSLKPQDNTEAFF.

The chain links TRBV5-1 to TRBJ2-2, with 13 nucleotides matching TRBD2. The V segment lost 4 bases and the J segment 0 bases; nucleotides outside the gene matches: 9. The CDR3 contains 19 residues. Germline V lookup: CDR1 SGHRS, CDR2 YFSETQ. CDR3 residues: CASSIRLAGGFSNTGELFF. DNA for the CDR3: TGCGCCAGCAGCATCCGACTAGCGGGGGGCTTCTCGAACACCGGGGAGCTGTTTTTT.

This chain connects TRBV5-1 to TRBJ2-5, with a tentative D call TRBD1 (5 bases). CDR3 length equals 17 residues. The ends were cut back, 4 bases at V and 1 base at J, with 20 bases in the middle. Germline-derived CDR1 and CDR2 are SGHRS and YFSETQ. CDR3 sequence: CASSPRLQGQGQETQYF. CDR3 nucleotides: TGCGCCAGCAGCCCGAGGCTGCAGGGTCAGGGCCAAGAGACCCAGTACTTC.

The chain employs TRBV5-1 and TRBJ2-1; tentatively, D is TRBD2 (7 bases). This CDR3 region has 16 residues. Germline V gene lookup returns CDR1 SGHRS and CDR2 YFSETQ. Trimming cost V 0 bases and J 5 bases, with 15 bases left between them. The CDR3 region is CASSLARGGMDNEQFF. CDR3 nucleotide sequence: TGCGCCAGCAGCTTGGCCCGCGGGGGCATGGACAATGAGCAGTTCTTC. Full variable domain (missing parts from reference TRBV5-1 and TRBJ2-1): KAGVTQTPRYLIKTRGQQVTLSCSPISGHRSVSWYQQTPGQGLQFLFEYFSETQRNKGNFPGRFSGRQFSNSRSEMNVSTLELGDSALYLCASSLARGGMDNEQFFGPGTRLTVL.

The chain is built from TRBV15 and TRBJ1-5; D is unclear. Germline lookup yields CDR1 LNHNV and CDR2 YYDKDF (reference sequence). The germline V and J ends were trimmed by 8 bases and 3 bases, with 17 bases remaining between them. The CDR3 has 15 residues. CDR3 in amino acids: CATPIAGAINQPQHF. Here the CDR3 DNA reads TGTGCCACCCCGATAGCGGGAGCAATCAATCAGCCCCAGCATTTT.

The rearrangement uses TRBV5-1 and TRBJ1-4, with D possibly being TRBD1 (5 bases). Trimming stripped 2 bases from V and 8 bases from J, with 13 bases between. This CDR3 comprises 14 residues. Germline V CDR1 and CDR2: SGHRS, YFSETQ. CDR3: CASSFQPAGEKLFF. The DNA for the CDR3 is TGCGCCAGCAGCTTTCAGCCCGCAGGGGAAAAACTGTTTTTT.

V gene TRBV29-1 combines with J gene TRBJ2-7; the match to TRBD1 covers 11 bases. Germline CDR1 and CDR2: SQVTM and ANQGSEA. The junction had 8 bases not matched to a gene; V was cut back by 3 bases and J by 7 bases. The CDR3 loop spans 14 amino acids. The CDR3 loop is CSVEWTGGGREQYF. CDR3 coding DNA: TGCAGCGTTGAGTGGACAGGGGGCGGCCGGGAGCAGTACTTC.

The chain couples TRBV9 to TRBJ2-2; D may be TRBD1 (5 bases). Looked up from germline, CDR1 is SGDLS and CDR2 is YYNGEE. CDR3 length: 16 amino acids. With 0 bases removed from V and 6 bases from J, the gap between germline ends came to 15 bases. The CDR3 nucleotides are TGTGCCAGCAGCGTAGCTCCAGGGAAAGGTTCCGGGGAGCTGTTTTTT. This translates into CASSVAPGKGSGELFF.

This clone was counted a single time. V is TRBV29-1 and J is TRBJ2-5; no reliable D call. The CDR3 is 12 amino acids. CDR1 is SQVTM and CDR2 is ANQGSEA in the germline V gene. Trimming stripped 3 bases from V and 4 bases from J, with 9 bases between. The CDR3 DNA follows: TGCAGCGTTGAGTTAGTTACAGAGACCCAGTACTTC. Translating gives CSVELVTETQYF. Full variable domain (missing parts from reference TRBV29-1 and TRBJ2-5): SAVISQKPSRDICQRGTSLTIQCQVDSQVTMMFWYRQQPGQSLTLIATANQGSEATYESGFVIDKFPISRPNLTFSTLTVSNMSPEDSSIYLCSVELVTETQYFGPGTRLLVL.

The chain links TRBV20-1 to TRBJ2-3; maybe TRBD2 (5 bases). Germline assignment: CDR1 DFQATT and CDR2 SNEGSKA (reference sequence). The V end lost 6 bases, the J end lost 4 bases, and 8 bases lay between the germline ends. This CDR3 contains 11 residues. CDR3 DNA: TGCAGTGCGCCGCGGGCAGATACGCAGTATTTT. Translating gives CSAPRADTQYF.

The CDR3 region has the DNA TGTGCCAGCAGCTCCCGACAGGGTGCCTACGAGCAGTACTTC. It codes for CASSSRQGAYEQYF. The J gene is TRBJ2-7, the V gene TRBV7-9; 7 bases match TRBD1. The V and J ends lost 4 bases and 2 bases, in that order; junction bases with no gene match: 5. CDR3 length: 14 amino acids. The germline V gene has CDR1 SEHNR and CDR2 FQNEAQ (reference sequence).

CDR3 region: CASSPARGSSGNTIYF. CDR3 DNA: TGTGCCAGCAGCCCGGCGAGGGGGAGCTCTGGAAACACCATATATTTT. V usage is TRBV11-3 and J usage is TRBJ1-3, with TRBD1 as a possible D gene (6 bases). The germline V gene encodes CDR1 SGHNT and CDR2 YENEEA. The CDR3 is made up of 16 amino acids. The V end was cut by 5 bases, the J end by 0 bases, with 14 bases between.

The rearrangement links TRBV19 to TRBJ2-1; D is ambiguous. The CDR3 spans 15 residues. The V end was cut by 7 bases, the J end by 1 base, with 14 bases between. In germline, CDR1 is LNHDA, CDR2 SQIVND (reference sequence). CDR3 amino acids: CASTPQTGSYNEQFF. In DNA, the CDR3 is TGTGCCAGTACCCCGCAGACGGGTTCCTACAATGAGCAGTTCTTC.

The chain joins TRBV6-2 or TRBV6-3 to TRBJ2-2, with no clear D. Trimming took 4 bases from V and 6 from J, leaving 9 bases between them. Germline V CDR1 and CDR2: MNHEY, SVGEGT. The CDR3 runs 13 residues. Here the CDR3 reads CASSSRQAGELFF. The CDR3 DNA reads as TGTGCCAGCAGTTCTAGGCAAGCCGGGGAGCTGTTTTTT.

This clone was recorded once. This rearrangement joins TRBV27 to TRBJ1-1; 10 bases are a match to TRBD1. The V gene's germline CDR1 is MNHEY and CDR2 SMNVEV (reference sequence). This CDR3 spans 16 amino acids. The junction had 10 bases not matched to a gene; V was cut back by 5 bases and J by 4 bases. CDR3 in amino acids: CASSKSPGQGSTEAFF. In DNA form, the CDR3 reads TGTGCCAGCAGTAAGTCTCCGGGACAGGGGTCCACTGAAGCTTTCTTT.

This sequence joins TRBV11-3 and TRBJ2-1; D may be TRBD2 (6 bases). Trimming stripped 6 bases from V and 1 base from J, with 13 bases between. The CDR3 is made up of 15 amino acids. Germline V gene lookup returns CDR1 SGHNT and CDR2 YENEEA. In DNA form, the CDR3 reads TGTGCCAGCAGTCCGACCGGGGGATCCTACAATGAGCAGTTCTTC. Translation: CASSPTGGSYNEQFF.

This clone was found a few times. The V and J genes are TRBV6-5 and TRBJ1-2; D is ambiguous. Germline assignment: CDR1 MNHEY and CDR2 SVGAGI. This CDR3 comprises 12 residues. The V end was cut by 4 bases, the J end by 6 bases, with 9 bases between. The chain's CDR3 is CASSLVGDGYTF. CDR3 nucleotide sequence: TGTGCCAGCAGTTTGGTGGGAGATGGCTACACCTTC.

The V and J genes are TRBV6-4 and TRBJ2-1; D possibly corresponds to TRBD1 (5 bases). This CDR3 comprises 15 residues. Per the germline V gene, CDR1 is MRHNA and CDR2 is SNTAGT. V dropped 3 bases and J dropped 0 bases, with 9 bases sitting between them. The chain's CDR3 is CASSESQGSYNEQFF. The CDR3, as DNA: TGTGCCAGCAGTGAATCCCAGGGCTCCTACAATGAGCAGTTCTTC.

The CDR3 reads CAISEDNRNQPQHF. In DNA form, the CDR3 reads TGTGCCATCAGTGAGGACAACCGCAATCAGCCCCAGCATTTT. The J gene is TRBJ1-5, the V gene TRBV10-3; D is ambiguous. Per germline, CDR1 ENHRY and CDR2 SYGVKD. CDR3 length: 14 amino acids. The V end lost 2 bases, the J end lost 2 bases, and 7 bases lay between the germline ends.

The J gene is TRBJ2-1, the V gene TRBV11-2, with a possible D match to TRBD1 (5 bases). The V and J ends lost 3 bases and 9 bases respectively, with 12 bases between them. CDR3 length: 13 residues. Germline V gene sequence: CDR1 SGHAT, CDR2 FQNNGV. The CDR3 nucleotides are TGTGCCAGCAGCTTTATACAGGAATCTGAGCAGTTCTTC. This sequence encodes CASSFIQESEQFF.

CDR3 coding DNA: TGTGCCAGTAGTATTGGGACAGGGTCTTTTCAGCCCCAGCATTTT. The encoded protein is CASSIGTGSFQPQHF. This chain joins TRBV19 and TRBJ1-5, with 9 bases identical to TRBD1. Germline CDR1 and CDR2: LNHDA and SQIVND (reference sequence). The CDR3 sequence is 15 residues long. V lost 3 bases, J lost 6 bases, and 6 bases stayed unmatched.

This chain links TRBV6-4 with TRBJ2-4, with 11 bases fitting TRBD1. This CDR3 is built from 19 residues. V was pared by 0 bases and J by 2 bases, with 9 bases of the junction left unmatched. CDR1 and CDR2 (germline): MRHNA, SNTAGT. The CDR3: CASSDSGQGALLTKNIQYF. In DNA, the CDR3 is TGTGCCAGCAGTGACTCAGGACAGGGGGCCCTTTTAACCAAAAACATTCAGTACTTC.

The rearrangement links TRBV6-6 to TRBJ2-5, with D tentatively TRBD2 (5 bases). Germline values: CDR1 MNHNY, CDR2 SVGAGI (reference sequence). The V end was cut by 8 bases, the J end by 10 bases, with 23 bases between. This CDR3 comprises 14 residues. The CDR3: CASYDPLGRMGQYF. The CDR3 nucleotides are TGTGCCAGCTATGATCCACTAGGCAGGATGGGCCAGTACTTC.

V usage is TRBV4-3 and J usage is TRBJ2-6; 7 nucleotides line up with TRBD1. V trimming: 1 base; J trimming: 1 base; junction bases outside the gene matches: 7. This CDR3 comprises 18 residues. CDR1 LGHNA and CDR2 YSLEER come from the germline V gene. CDR3 nucleotides: TGCGCCAGCAGCCAAGGTGGACAGGTCGTTTCTGGGGCCAACGTCCTGACTTTC. It codes for CASSQGGQVVSGANVLTF.

The chain has TRBV29-1 and TRBJ2-1, with 8 bases lining up with TRBD1. CDR1 SQVTM and CDR2 ANQGSEA come from the germline V gene. With 2 bases clipped from V and 12 bases from J, the junction kept 3 bases outside the gene matches. The CDR3 is 11 amino acids. The DNA of the CDR3 is TGCAGCGTTGAACGGGGGACAGGGCAGTTCTTC. Amino acid sequence: CSVERGTGQFF.

In its sample, this clone was seen a few times. The rearrangement links TRBV6-2 or TRBV6-3 to TRBJ2-4, with TRBD1 identical over 10 bases. V gave up 6 bases and J gave up 8 bases; unmatched junction bases: 7. This CDR3 comprises 14 residues. In germline, CDR1 is MNHEY, CDR2 SVGEGT. Here the CDR3 reads CASSLRQGADIQYF. As DNA, the CDR3 is TGTGCCAGCAGCCTTAGACAGGGGGCGGACATTCAGTACTTC.